This TCR beta chain appears in the sequencing data of a study of cytomegalovirus exposure and HLA in healthy donors. Overall study: For the roughly 400 genotyped donors, 81% fell within the Caucasian-associated ancestry cluster. Study observations and caveats: It was approximately 160 TCR beta chains that were listed as cytomegalovirus-associated. High specificity and sensitivity for cytomegalovirus status were reported for the classifier.

Both 60 Vbeta primers and 13 Jbeta primers went into the PCR. The method was immunoSEQ multiplex PCR; TCRdb's version includes in-frame clones alone and lacks a portion of them. This sample has about 120,000 clones, with roughly three quarters found just once. On this clone itself: Its matching antigen is unknown.

Per germline, CDR1 LNHDA and CDR2 SQIVND (reference sequence). V dropped 5 bases and J dropped 5; count of bases not matched to a gene: 5. The CDR3 is 14 amino acids. Sample: PBMCs. The receptor comes from a man aged 50 or older in good health and CMV-seropositive. This rearrangement joins TRBV19 to TRBJ1-1; 10 bases align to TRBD1. CDR3 coding DNA: TGTGCCAGTAGTCCGGGACAGGGGAGGACTGAAGCTTTCTTT. It is translated as CASSPGQGRTEAFF.